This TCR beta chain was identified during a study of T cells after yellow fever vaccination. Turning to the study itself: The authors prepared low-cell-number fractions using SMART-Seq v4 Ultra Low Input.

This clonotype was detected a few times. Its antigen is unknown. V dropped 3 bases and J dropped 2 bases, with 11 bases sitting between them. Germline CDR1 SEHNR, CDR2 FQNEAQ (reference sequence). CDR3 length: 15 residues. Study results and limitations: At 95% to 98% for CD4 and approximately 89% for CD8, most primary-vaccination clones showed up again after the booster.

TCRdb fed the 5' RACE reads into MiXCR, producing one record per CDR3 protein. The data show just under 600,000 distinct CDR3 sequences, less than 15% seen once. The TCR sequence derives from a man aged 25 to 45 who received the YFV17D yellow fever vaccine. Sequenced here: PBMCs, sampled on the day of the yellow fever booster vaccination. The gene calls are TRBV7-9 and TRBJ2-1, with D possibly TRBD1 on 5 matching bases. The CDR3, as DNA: TGTGCCAGCAGCTTCGTGCAGGGCGCCTACAATGAGCAGTTCTTC. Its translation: CASSFVQGAYNEQFF.